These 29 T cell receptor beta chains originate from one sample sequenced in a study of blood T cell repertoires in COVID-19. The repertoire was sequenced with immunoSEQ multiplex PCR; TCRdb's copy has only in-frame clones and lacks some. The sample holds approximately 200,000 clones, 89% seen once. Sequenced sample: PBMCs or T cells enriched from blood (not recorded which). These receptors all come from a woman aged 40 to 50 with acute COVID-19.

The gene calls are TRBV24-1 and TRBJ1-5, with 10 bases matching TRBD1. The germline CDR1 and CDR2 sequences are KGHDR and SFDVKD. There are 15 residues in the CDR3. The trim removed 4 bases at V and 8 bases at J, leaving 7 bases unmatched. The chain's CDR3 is CATSDPGQGLEPQHF. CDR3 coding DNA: TGTGCCACCAGTGACCCGGGACAGGGGCTGGAGCCCCAGCATTTT.

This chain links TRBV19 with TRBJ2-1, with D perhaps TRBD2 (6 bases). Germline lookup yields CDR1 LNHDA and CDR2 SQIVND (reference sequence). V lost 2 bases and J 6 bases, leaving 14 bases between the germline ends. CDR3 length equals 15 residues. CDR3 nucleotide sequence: TGTGCCAGTAGTATAAGGAGGGAGTTGGGCAATGAGCAGTTCTTC. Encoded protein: CASSIRRELGNEQFF.

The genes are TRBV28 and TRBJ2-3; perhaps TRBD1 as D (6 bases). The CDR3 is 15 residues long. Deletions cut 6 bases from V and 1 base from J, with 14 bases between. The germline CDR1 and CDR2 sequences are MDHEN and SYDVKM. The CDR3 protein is CASRETGRGTDTQYF. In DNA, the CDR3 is TGTGCCAGCAGGGAAACAGGGCGAGGCACAGATACGCAGTATTTT.

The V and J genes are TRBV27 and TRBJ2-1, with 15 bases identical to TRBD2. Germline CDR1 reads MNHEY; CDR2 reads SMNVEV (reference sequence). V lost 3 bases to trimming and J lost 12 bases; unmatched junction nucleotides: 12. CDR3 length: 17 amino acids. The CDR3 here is CASSLSPGTSGRPWQFF. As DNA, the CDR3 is TGTGCCAGCAGTTTGTCTCCTGGGACTAGCGGGAGGCCTTGGCAGTTCTTC.

CDR3 nucleotide sequence: TGTGCCAGCAGTTTGGACCAGGGGGGTTACAATGAGCAGTTCTTC. This codes for CASSLDQGGYNEQFF. This chain links TRBV2 with TRBJ2-1, with D perhaps TRBD1 (7 bases). CDR1 SNHLY and CDR2 FYNNEI come from the germline V gene. Trimming pared 5 bases from V and 4 bases from J, leaving 15 bases between. This CDR3 is 15 amino acids long.

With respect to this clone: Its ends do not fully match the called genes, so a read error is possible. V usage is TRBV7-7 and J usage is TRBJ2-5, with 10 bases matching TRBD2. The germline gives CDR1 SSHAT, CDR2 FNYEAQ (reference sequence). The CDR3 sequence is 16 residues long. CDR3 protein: CASSLASGRGQETQYF. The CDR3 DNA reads TGTGCTAGCAGCTTAGCCAGCGGGAGGGGCCAAGAGACCCAGTACTTC.

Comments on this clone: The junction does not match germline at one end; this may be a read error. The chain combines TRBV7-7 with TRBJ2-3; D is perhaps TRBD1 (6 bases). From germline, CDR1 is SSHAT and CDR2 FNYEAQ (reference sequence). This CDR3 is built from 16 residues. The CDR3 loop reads CASSGGHPKGPDTQYF. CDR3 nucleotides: TGTGCTAGCAGTGGGGGACACCCCAAAGGACCAGATACGCAGTATTTT.

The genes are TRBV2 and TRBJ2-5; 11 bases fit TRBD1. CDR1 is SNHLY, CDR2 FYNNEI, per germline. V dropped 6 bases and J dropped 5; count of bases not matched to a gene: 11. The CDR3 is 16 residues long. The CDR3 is CASRALSGTGGETQYF. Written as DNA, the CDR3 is TGTGCCAGCAGGGCCCTCTCCGGGACAGGGGGGGAGACCCAGTACTTC.

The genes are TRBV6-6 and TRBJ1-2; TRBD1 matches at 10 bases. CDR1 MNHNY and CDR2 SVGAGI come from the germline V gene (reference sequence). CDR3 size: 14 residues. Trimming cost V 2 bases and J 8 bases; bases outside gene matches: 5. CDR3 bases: TGTGCCAGCAGTTACGACAGGGGGCGGGAGGGCTACACCTTC. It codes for CASSYDRGREGYTF.

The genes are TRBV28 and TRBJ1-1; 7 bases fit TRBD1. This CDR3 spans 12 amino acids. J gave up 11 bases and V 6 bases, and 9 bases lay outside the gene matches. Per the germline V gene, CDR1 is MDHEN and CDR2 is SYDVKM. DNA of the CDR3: TGTGCCAGCAGAGACAGGGTTTGGAGTGCTTTCTTT. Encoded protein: CASRDRVWSAFF.

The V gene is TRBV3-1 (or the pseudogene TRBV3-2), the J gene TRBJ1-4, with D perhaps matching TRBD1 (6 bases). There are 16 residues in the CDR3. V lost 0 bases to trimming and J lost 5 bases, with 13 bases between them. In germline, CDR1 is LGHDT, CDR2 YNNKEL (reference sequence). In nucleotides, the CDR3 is TGTGCCAGCAGCCAAGATCTGGCAGGGGCAAATGAAAAACTGTTTTTT. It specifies CASSQDLAGANEKLFF.

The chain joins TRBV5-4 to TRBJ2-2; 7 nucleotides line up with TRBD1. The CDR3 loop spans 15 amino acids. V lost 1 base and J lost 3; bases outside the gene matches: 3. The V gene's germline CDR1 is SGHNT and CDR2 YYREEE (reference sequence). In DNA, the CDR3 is TGTGCCAGCAGCTTGTTCACAGGGGACACCGGGGAGCTGTTTTTT. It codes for CASSLFTGDTGELFF.

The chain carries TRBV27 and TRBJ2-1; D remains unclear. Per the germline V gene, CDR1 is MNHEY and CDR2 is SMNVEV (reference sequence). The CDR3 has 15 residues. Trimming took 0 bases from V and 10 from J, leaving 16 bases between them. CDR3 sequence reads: CASSLSMLAVREQFF. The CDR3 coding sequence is TGTGCCAGCAGTTTATCGATGTTAGCTGTTAGGGAGCAGTTCTTC.

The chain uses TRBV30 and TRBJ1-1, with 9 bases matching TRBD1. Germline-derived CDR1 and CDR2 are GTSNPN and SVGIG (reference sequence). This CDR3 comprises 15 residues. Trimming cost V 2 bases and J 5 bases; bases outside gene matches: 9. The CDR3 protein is CAWSTQGARGTEAFF. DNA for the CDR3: TGTGCCTGGAGTACACAGGGGGCGCGGGGTACTGAAGCTTTCTTT. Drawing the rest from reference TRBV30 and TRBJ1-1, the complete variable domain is SQTIHQWPATLVQPVGSPLSLECTVEGTSNPNLYWYRQAAGRGLQLLFYSVGIGQISSEVPQNLSASRPQDRQFILSSKKLLLSDSGFYLCAWSTQGARGTEAFFGQGTRLTVV.

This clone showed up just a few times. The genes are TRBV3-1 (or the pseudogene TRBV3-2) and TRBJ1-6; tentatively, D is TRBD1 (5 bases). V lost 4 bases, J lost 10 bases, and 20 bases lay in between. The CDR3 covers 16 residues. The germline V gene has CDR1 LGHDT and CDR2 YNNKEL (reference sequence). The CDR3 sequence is CASSLDQGGWGSPLHF. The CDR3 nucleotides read TGTGCCAGCAGCCTGGACCAGGGAGGGTGGGGCTCACCCCTCCACTTT.

The CDR3 here is CASSLGLGGGQETQYF. CDR3 nucleotide sequence: TGTGCCAGCAGCTTAGGTCTAGGGGGGGGGCAAGAGACCCAGTACTTC. V usage is TRBV7-2 and J usage is TRBJ2-5; a possible D gene is TRBD2 (7 bases). Trimming removed 1 base at V and 2 bases at J, with 14 bases between. Germline CDR1 SGHTA, CDR2 FQGNSA. This CDR3 region has 16 residues.

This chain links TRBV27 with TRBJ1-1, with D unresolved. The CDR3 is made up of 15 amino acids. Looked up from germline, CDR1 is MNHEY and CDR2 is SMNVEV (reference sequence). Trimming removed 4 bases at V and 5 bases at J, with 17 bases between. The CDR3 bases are TGTGCCAGCAGTTGGGATGGGCGGGTGGGGACTGAAGCTTTCTTT. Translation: CASSWDGRVGTEAFF.

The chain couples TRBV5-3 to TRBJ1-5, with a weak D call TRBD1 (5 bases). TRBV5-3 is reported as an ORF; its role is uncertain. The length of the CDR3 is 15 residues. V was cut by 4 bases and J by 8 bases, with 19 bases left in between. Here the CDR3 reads CARSPLPGSLKPQHF. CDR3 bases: TGTGCCAGAAGCCCACTCCCAGGGTCGCTGAAGCCCCAGCATTTT.

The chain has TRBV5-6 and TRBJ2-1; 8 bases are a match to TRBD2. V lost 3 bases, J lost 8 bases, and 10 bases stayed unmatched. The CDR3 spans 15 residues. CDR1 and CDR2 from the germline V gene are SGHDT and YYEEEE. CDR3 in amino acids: CASSSSGTSEYEQFF. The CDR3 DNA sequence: TGTGCCAGCAGCTCTTCCGGGACTAGTGAGTATGAGCAGTTCTTC.

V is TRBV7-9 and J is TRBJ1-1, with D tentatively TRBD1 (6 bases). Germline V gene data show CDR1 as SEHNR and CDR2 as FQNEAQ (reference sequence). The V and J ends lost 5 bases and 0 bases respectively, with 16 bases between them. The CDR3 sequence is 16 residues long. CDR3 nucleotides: TGTGCCAGCAGCCACATCCAGGGACATTTGAACACTGAAGCTTTCTTT. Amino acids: CASSHIQGHLNTEAFF.

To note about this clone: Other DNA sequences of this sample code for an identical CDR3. CDR3 bases: TGTGCCAGCAGCTTACAGGGAACTGGAAACACCATATATTTT. This gives the protein CASSLQGTGNTIYF. The V call is TRBV9, the J call TRBJ1-3; a possible D gene is TRBD1 (6 bases). V shed 4 bases and J shed 2 bases, with 10 bases lying between them. The CDR3 loop spans 14 amino acids. The V gene's germline CDR1 is SGDLS and CDR2 YYNGEE. The full variable domain, its missing parts supplied by reference TRBV9 and TRBJ1-3, is DSGVTQTPKHLITATGQRVTLRCSPRSGDLSVYWYQQSLDQGLQFLIQYYNGEERAKGNILERFSAQQFPDLHSELNLSSLELGDSALYFCASSLQGTGNTIYFGEGSWLTVV.

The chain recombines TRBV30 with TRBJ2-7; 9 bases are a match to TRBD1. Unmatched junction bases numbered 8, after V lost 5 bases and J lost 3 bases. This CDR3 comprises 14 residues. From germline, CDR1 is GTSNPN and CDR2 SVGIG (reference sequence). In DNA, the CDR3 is TGTGCCTGGGACGAGGACAGGGGCAGCTACGAGCAGTACTTC. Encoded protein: CAWDEDRGSYEQYF.

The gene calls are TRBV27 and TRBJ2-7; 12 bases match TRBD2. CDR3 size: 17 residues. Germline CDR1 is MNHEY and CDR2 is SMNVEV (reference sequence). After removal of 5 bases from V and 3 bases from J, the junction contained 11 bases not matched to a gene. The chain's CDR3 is CASSPQGLAGWFYEQYF. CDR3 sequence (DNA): TGTGCCAGCAGTCCCCAAGGACTAGCGGGATGGTTCTACGAGCAGTACTTC.

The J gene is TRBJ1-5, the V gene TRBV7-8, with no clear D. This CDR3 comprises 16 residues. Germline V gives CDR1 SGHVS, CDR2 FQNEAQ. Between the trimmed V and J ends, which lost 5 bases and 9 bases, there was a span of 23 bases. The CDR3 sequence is CASSRENGPSPRPQHF. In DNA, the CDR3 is TGTGCCAGCAGCAGGGAGAATGGGCCCTCTCCGCGGCCCCAGCATTTT.

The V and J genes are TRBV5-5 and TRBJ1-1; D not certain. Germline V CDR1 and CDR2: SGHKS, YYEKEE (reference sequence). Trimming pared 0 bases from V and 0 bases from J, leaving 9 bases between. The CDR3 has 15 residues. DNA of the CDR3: TGTGCCAGCAGCTTGGTGTCCACAGTGAACACTGAAGCTTTCTTT. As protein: CASSLVSTVNTEAFF.

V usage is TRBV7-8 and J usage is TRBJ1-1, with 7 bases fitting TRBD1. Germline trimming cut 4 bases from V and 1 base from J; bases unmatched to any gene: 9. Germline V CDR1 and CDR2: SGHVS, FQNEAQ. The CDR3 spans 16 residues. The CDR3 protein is CASSSRLTGPNTEAFF. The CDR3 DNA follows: TGTGCCAGCAGCTCTAGACTGACAGGGCCGAACACTGAAGCTTTCTTT. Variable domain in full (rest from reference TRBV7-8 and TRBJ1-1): GAGVSQSPRYKVAKRGQDVALRCDPISGHVSLFWYQQALGQGPEFLTYFQNEAQLDKSGLPSDRFFAERPEGSVSTLKIQRTQQEDSAVYLCASSSRLTGPNTEAFFGQGTRLTVV.

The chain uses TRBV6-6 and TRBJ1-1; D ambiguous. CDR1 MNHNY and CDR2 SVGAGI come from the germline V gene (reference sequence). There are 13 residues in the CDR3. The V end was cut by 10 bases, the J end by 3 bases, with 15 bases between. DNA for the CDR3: TGTGCCACACACCTGGGCAAATACACTGAAGCTTTCTTT. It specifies CATHLGKYTEAFF.

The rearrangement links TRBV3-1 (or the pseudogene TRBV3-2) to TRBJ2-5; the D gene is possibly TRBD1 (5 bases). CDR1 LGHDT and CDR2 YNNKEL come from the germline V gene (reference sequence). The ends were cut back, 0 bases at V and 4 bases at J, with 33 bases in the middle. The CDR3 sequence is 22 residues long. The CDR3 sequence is CASSQDLEKRGQGPSWGETQYF. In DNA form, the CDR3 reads TGTGCCAGCAGCCAAGATCTCGAAAAGCGTGGGCAGGGCCCTAGTTGGGGAGAGACCCAGTACTTC.

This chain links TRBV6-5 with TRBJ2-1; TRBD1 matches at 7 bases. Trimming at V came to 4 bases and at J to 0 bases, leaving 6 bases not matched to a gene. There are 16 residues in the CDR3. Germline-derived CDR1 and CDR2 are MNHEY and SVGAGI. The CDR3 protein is CASSLTDRSSYNEQFF. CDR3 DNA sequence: TGTGCCAGCAGTTTGACGGACAGGAGCTCCTACAATGAGCAGTTCTTC.